The TCR beta chain under discussion was sequenced for a study of blood T cell repertoires in COVID-19. Study-wide context: Samples came from the United States, Italy and Spain, spanning acute and convalescent COVID-19. PBMCs, B-cell-depleted T cells, or T cells were the source of the cDNA or gDNA that made up the material.

Clones were sequenced by immunoSEQ multiplex PCR, and TCRdb holds only the in-frame ones, with some missing. Of under 50,000 clones listed, over 85% are singletons. Trimming removed 2 bases from V and 4 bases from J, with 5 bases in between. This CDR3 has 13 amino acids. Source material: peripheral blood. The chain employs TRBV12-3 or TRBV12-4 and TRBJ1-4; D not certain. This TCR was recovered from a man aged 55 to 69 with COVID-19, enrolled during active disease. The CDR3 DNA reads TGTGCCAGCAGTTTATTCGGTAATGAAAAACTGTTTTTT. This translates into CASSLFGNEKLFF.